Listed here are 11 T cell receptor beta chains from one sample, sequenced in a study of blood T cell repertoires in COVID-19. Clones were read by immunoSEQ multiplex PCR, and TCRdb kept only the in-frame ones, dropping some. The table lists about 110,000 clones, about three quarters of them singletons. Input material: peripheral blood. These receptor sequences come from a man at least 80 years old with acute or convalescent COVID-19.

The chain has TRBV3-1 (or the pseudogene TRBV3-2) and TRBJ2-3; 10 bases are a match to TRBD2. The V segment lost 2 bases and the J segment 1 base; nucleotides outside the gene matches: 9. Germline assignment: CDR1 LGHDT and CDR2 YNNKEL (reference sequence). This CDR3 has 18 residues. The CDR3 spells CASSQNRRTSGGTDTQYF. DNA for the CDR3: TGTGCCAGCAGCCAAAACAGAAGGACTAGCGGAGGCACAGATACGCAGTATTTT.

This clone was recorded a few times. The rearrangement joins TRBV19 to TRBJ1-6; D is uncertain. V was cut by 2 bases and J by 13 bases, with 15 bases left in between. The CDR3 is 14 amino acids. Germline loops: CDR1 LNHDA, CDR2 SQIVND (reference sequence). CDR3 loop: CASSIRPRETPLHF. The CDR3 DNA follows: TGTGCCAGTAGTATACGTCCTCGCGAAACCCCCCTCCACTTT.

V and J are TRBV6-6 and TRBJ2-7; 10 nucleotides line up with TRBD1. This CDR3 has 15 residues. The J segment lost 6 bases and the V segment lost 6 bases, leaving 11 bases of the junction unmatched. Germline CDR1 reads MNHNY; CDR2 reads SVGAGI (reference sequence). The CDR3 DNA sequence: TGTGCCAGCAGACAACGGGACAGGGGAACCGCCGAGCAGTACTTC. It is translated as CASRQRDRGTAEQYF.

The chain combines TRBV7-2 with TRBJ2-5, with TRBD1 identical over 7 bases. The CDR3 spans 13 residues. Germline V gene lookup returns CDR1 SGHTA and CDR2 FQGNSA. With 5 bases clipped from V and 4 bases from J, the junction kept 4 bases outside the gene matches. In DNA, the CDR3 is TGTGCCAGCAGCGACAGGGCCCTAGAGACCCAGTACTTC. Translating it yields CASSDRALETQYF.

The V and J genes are TRBV4-3 and TRBJ2-5; 10 bases agree with TRBD2. V shed 0 bases, J shed 6 bases, and the junction held 7 bases outside the gene matches. This CDR3 spans 16 amino acids. The germline V gene encodes CDR1 LGHNA and CDR2 YSLEER. CDR3 loop: CASSQDLAGEVKTQYF. In DNA form, the CDR3 reads TGCGCCAGCAGCCAAGATCTAGCGGGAGAGGTGAAGACCCAGTACTTC.

J is TRBJ1-6 and V is TRBV12-3 or TRBV12-4; D is undetermined. V was trimmed by 6 bases and J by 8 bases, leaving 8 bases between them. This CDR3 has 12 amino acids. CDR3 residues: CASRREYSPLHF. The DNA for the CDR3 is TGTGCCAGCAGACGCGAGTATTCACCCCTCCACTTT.

There are a few counts of this clone. The chain recombines TRBV5-4 with TRBJ2-5; D gene ambiguous. V was cut by 4 bases and J by 5 bases, with 15 bases left in between. CDR1 and CDR2 (germline): SGHNT, YYREEE (reference sequence). The CDR3 totals 14 residues. The CDR3 nucleotides are TGTGCCAGCAGCCCATCACTCGACGGGGAGACCCAGTACTTC. Residues: CASSPSLDGETQYF.

This rearrangement joins TRBV10-1 to TRBJ2-1, with 7 bases fitting TRBD1. The junction had 3 bases not matched to a gene; V was cut back by 5 bases and J by 8 bases. This CDR3 region has 12 residues. Germline V gene data show CDR1 as WNHNN and CDR2 as SYGVQD (reference sequence). The DNA for the CDR3 is TGCGCCAGCAGTCCTCAGGGGGATGAGCAGTTCTTC. It yields the protein CASSPQGDEQFF.

The chain carries TRBV6-4 and TRBJ2-6; possibly TRBD1 for D (6 bases). The germline CDR1 and CDR2 sequences are MRHNA and SNTAGT. Trimming removed 9 bases at V and 4 bases at J, with 16 bases between. The CDR3 consists of 15 residues. CDR3 in DNA: TGTGCCAGAAACCAACAGGGTTCCGGGGCCAACGTCCTGACTTTC. This sequence encodes CARNQQGSGANVLTF.

The chain combines TRBV11-2 with TRBJ1-3; D call uncertain. The CDR3 has 16 amino acids. Germline V CDR1 and CDR2: SGHAT, FQNNGV. Trimming shortened V by 0 bases and J by 0 bases, and 9 bases separated the two germline ends. CDR3 in DNA: TGTGCCAGCAGCTTAGATATGGGGAGCTCTGGAAACACCATATATTTT. The encoded protein is CASSLDMGSSGNTIYF.

The J gene is TRBJ1-3, the V gene TRBV27; possibly TRBD1 for D (5 bases). Germline CDR1 reads MNHEY; CDR2 reads SMNVEV (reference sequence). The germline V and J ends were trimmed by 8 bases and 0 bases, with 23 bases remaining between them. The CDR3 spans 18 residues. CDR3 coding DNA: TGTGCCAGCGCTCTTACTTACATGGGGCGATCCTCTGGAAACACCATATATTTT. Its protein is CASALTYMGRSSGNTIYF.